This T cell receptor beta chain is from a study of a mutant IDH1 vaccine in newly diagnosed glioma. Across the whole study: Radiotherapy alone preceded vaccination by 4-6 weeks; alternatively, vaccination started with temozolomide cycles. Earlier therapy was either radiotherapy, temozolomide, or both, and most got both. An approximately 62% male, around 38% female split and a mean age of roughly 44 years characterized treated patients. Study findings and constraints: It was about 95% of patients that developed vaccine-induced immune responses.

As regards this clone: Antigen specificity is unknown.

Trimming took 5 bases from V and 4 from J, leaving 18 bases between them. Germline V CDR1 and CDR2: MNHNY, SVGAGI (reference sequence). This CDR3 is built from 15 residues. TCRdb keeps only in-frame clones here, not all; method: immunoSEQ multiplex PCR. The data show 50,000 to 65,000 clones, over 70% seen once. Stated time point: week 5, during vaccination. Mutant IDH1 20-mer peptide, at 300 ug, made up each vaccine dose, with topical imiquimod. J is TRBJ2-7 and V is TRBV6-6, with D possibly TRBD1 on 6 matching bases. The TCR originated in a man younger than 40 with glioma. This specimen consisted of PBMCs, obtained from a glioma patient whose treatment included an IDH1 peptide vaccine. The DNA of the CDR3 is TGTGCCAGCAGTGCCGACAGGTTCCCGTTTTACGAGCAGTACTTC. It yields the protein CASSADRFPFYEQYF.